This passage covers 21 T cell receptor beta chains from one sample sequenced in a study of monozygotic twins with inflammatory bowel disease. One entry per CDR3 protein, without DNA, is what TCRdb gives after re-calling the 5' RACE reads. In all, the sample yields about 380,000 distinct CDR3 sequences. Input material: blood. These receptors all stem from a human donor with ulcerative colitis or Crohn's disease, or a healthy co-twin of an affected twin (not recorded which).

The genes are TRBV7-3 and TRBJ2-6; with no DNA, the TCRdb D assignment of TRBD1 cannot be verified. There are 18 residues in the CDR3. Germline V lookup: CDR1 SGHTA, CDR2 FQGTGA. The CDR3 sequence: CASSLSWGGESGANVLTF.

This chain connects TRBV5-1 to TRBJ2-7; TCRdb's D call, TRBD2, is unchecked because there is no DNA. The germline V gene has CDR1 SGHRS and CDR2 YFSETQ. The CDR3 has 15 amino acids. CDR3 protein: CASSFLAGGQNEQYF. Full variable domain (missing parts from reference TRBV5-1 and TRBJ2-7): KAGVTQTPRYLIKTRGQQVTLSCSPISGHRSVSWYQQTPGQGLQFLFEYFSETQRNKGNFPGRFSGRQFSNSRSEMNVSTLELGDSALYLCASSFLAGGQNEQYFGPGTRLTVT.

The chain has TRBV10-3 and TRBJ2-7; TCRdb's assignment of TRBD1 cannot be checked, as there is no DNA. The CDR3 runs to 16 residues. CDR1 is ENHRY, CDR2 SYGVKD, per germline. This chain's CDR3 is CAISVDRGGNSYEQYF.

V usage is TRBV7-9 and J usage is TRBJ2-7. Germline CDR1 and CDR2: SEHNR and FQNEAQ (reference sequence). The CDR3 totals 14 residues. CDR3 region: CASSPPWGSYEQYF.

The CDR3 reads CASSPGTGTYEKLFF. This chain uses TRBV3-1 with TRBJ1-4; there is no DNA to check the TCRdb D call of TRBD1. The CDR3 is 15 residues long. In germline, CDR1 is LGHDT, CDR2 YNNKEL (reference sequence).

The gene calls are TRBV12-3 or TRBV12-4 and TRBJ2-1; with no DNA, the TCRdb D assignment of TRBD2 cannot be verified. There are 14 residues in the CDR3. The CDR3: CASSRLASMHEQFF.

V is TRBV28 and J is TRBJ1-1; there is no DNA to check the TCRdb D call of TRBD1. Germline-derived CDR1 and CDR2 are MDHEN and SYDVKM. The CDR3 has 13 residues. CDR3 in amino acids: CASSGHMNTEAFF.

The V call is TRBV11-2, the J call TRBJ2-7; TCRdb names TRBD1, which stays unverified in the absence of DNA. The CDR3 contains 15 residues. From germline, CDR1 is SGHAT and CDR2 FQNNGV. CDR3: CASSHNRDSSYEQYF.

The chain joins TRBV28 to TRBJ2-7; TCRdb selects TRBD1, and the lack of DNA leaves this call unchecked. This CDR3 is 16 amino acids long. Looked up from germline, CDR1 is MDHEN and CDR2 is SYDVKM. This chain's CDR3 is CASSLSWKADPLEQYF.

The chain joins TRBV28 to TRBJ2-7; TCRdb returns TRBD1, unconfirmable since there is no DNA. This CDR3 is 15 amino acids long. From germline, CDR1 is MDHEN and CDR2 SYDVKM. The CDR3 here is CASSSPGTGRSEQYF.

This rearrangement joins TRBV28 to TRBJ2-7; there is no DNA to check the TCRdb D call of TRBD1. There are 17 residues in the CDR3. Germline-derived CDR1 and CDR2 are MDHEN and SYDVKM. The CDR3 loop reads CASATPGSPQRGYEQYF.

The chain links TRBV7-2 to TRBJ2-1; checking the TCRdb D call of TRBD2 is not possible without DNA. The CDR3 covers 15 residues. CDR1 and CDR2 (germline): SGHTA, FQGNSA. CDR3: CASSLTSGKNNEQFF.

The chain links TRBV5-1 to TRBJ1-2; TCRdb lists TRBD1, though no DNA is available to test this call. This CDR3 has 13 residues. Germline-derived CDR1 and CDR2 are SGHRS and YFSETQ. The CDR3 sequence: CASSEGQGVGYTF.

The J gene is TRBJ2-1, the V gene TRBV11-1; TCRdb lists TRBD2, though no DNA is available to test this call. Germline loops: CDR1 SGHAT, CDR2 FQDESV (reference sequence). This CDR3 is built from 14 residues. The CDR3 region is CASSLAQGEGEQFF.

This chain links TRBV29-1 with TRBJ2-3. In germline, CDR1 is SQVTM, CDR2 ANQGSEA. The CDR3 extends over 13 amino acids. CDR3 residues: CSVEVAFTDTQYF.

V gene TRBV7-9 combines with J gene TRBJ1-2. The germline V gene has CDR1 SEHNR and CDR2 FQNEAQ (reference sequence). The CDR3 runs to 14 residues. The CDR3 loop reads CASSASAENYGYTF.

V gene TRBV7-7 combines with J gene TRBJ2-2; TCRdb's assignment of TRBD1 cannot be checked, as there is no DNA. From germline, CDR1 is SSHAT and CDR2 FNYEAQ (reference sequence). CDR3 length: 17 residues. The CDR3 region is CASSPTTTRGNTGELFF.

The V call is TRBV5-1, the J call TRBJ1-1; TCRdb's D gene call, TRBD1, goes unchecked for lack of DNA. CDR3 size: 15 residues. From germline, CDR1 is SGHRS and CDR2 YFSETQ. CDR3 amino acids: CASSLGGQGNTEAFF.

The V and J genes are TRBV4-2 and TRBJ2-1; TCRdb reports TRBD1, a call that lacks DNA to check it against. There are 17 residues in the CDR3. Germline CDR1 and CDR2: LGHNA and YNFKEQ. The CDR3 loop reads CASSPRGTGDPYNEQFF.

The V call is TRBV24-1, the J call TRBJ2-1; TCRdb gives TRBD1 as the D gene, but with no DNA this cannot be confirmed. The CDR3 is 12 residues long. CDR1 KGHDR and CDR2 SFDVKD come from the germline V gene. The CDR3 here is CATSDFSDRVFF.

The gene calls are TRBV12-3 or TRBV12-4 and TRBJ2-2; TCRdb gives TRBD1 as the D gene, but with no DNA this cannot be confirmed. This CDR3 contains 16 residues. The CDR3 sequence is CASSTGTGRVTGELFF.